This T cell receptor beta chain appears in the sequencing data of a study of CD8 T cells in Susac syndrome. CD8+ and CD4+ T cells taken from blood had their TCR beta sequenced. The CD8+ and CD4+ T cells were negatively isolated, with the TEMRA cells enriched by FACS. Germline V gives CDR1 DFQATT, CDR2 SNEGSKA (reference sequence). V was clipped by 4 bases and J by 5 bases, with 18 bases between them. The CDR3 is 15 amino acids. The RNA input was roughly 0.45 to 1 ug, and it was reverse transcribed with random hexamers. In TCRdb, the immunoSEQ multiplex PCR reads were re-called with MiXCR into one record per CDR3 protein. The sample holds about 140,000 distinct CDR3 sequences, just under 95% seen once. To note about this clonotype: Its antigen is currently unknown.

General study findings and limits: CD4+ repertoires of Susac syndrome patients lacked detectable clonal expansion. The study recognized that the number of individuals in its TCR sequencing and HLA analysis was relatively small.

The sample was CD4+ T cells from PBMCs. V usage is TRBV20-1 and J usage is TRBJ2-1, with a possible D match to TRBD1 (6 bases). This receptor was taken from a human donor with Susac syndrome. This chain's CDR3 is CSANPGLGAHNEQFF. The CDR3 nucleotides read TGCAGTGCTAACCCCGGGTTGGGGGCCCACAATGAGCAGTTCTTC.